Below, one T cell receptor (beta chain) is given with its context. The antigen it recognizes is unknown. No base quality information exists; no much larger clone differs at one position. The entire isolated RNA was reverse transcribed using the High Capacity cDNA Reverse Transcription Kit, and thus expressed TCRB transcripts were sequenced. Deep immunoSEQ sequencing was applied to naive, central memory and regulatory T cell samples, giving an average of roughly 3.5 million total reads per sample. After sorted cells were lysed in RLT buffer, RNA was extracted with DNase-treated RNeasy Micro or Mini kits, with the choice depending on cell number. To prevent cross-contamination, every cell subset was processed on its own, while patient and healthy donor samples were processed together. TCRB sequences were amplified from cDNA with the immunoSEQ multiplex PCR, producing 87-bp fragments spanning the CDR3 region. The amplicons were sequenced using the Illumina HiSeq platform. In the original analysis: PCR bias was corrected computationally using synthetic template baselines, and reads within Hamming distance 2 were collapsed, with unmergeable singletons discarded. Reads were aligned against IMGT so that V, D and J genes, CDR3 length and insertions or deletions at six rearrangement sites could be assigned. Within each subset, clonotype counts were normalized to the number of sorted cells before true diversity and Gini coefficients were calculated with the tcR R package. Repertoire sharing was quantified using the overlap coefficient calculated on TCRB nucleotide sequences. Out-of-frame TCRB sequences from naive cells were analyzed as a proxy for the pre-selection repertoire. TCRdb re-hosts the immuneACCESS table, in-frame sequences only. Its copies lack some clones; in the studies checked, an unresolved V gene accounts for under half of them, and the cause for the rest is not known. The V and J calls and clone size are taken from that table; D and trimming were inferred from the DNA. The sample yields 350,000 to 450,000 clones; approximately 15% were counted once. The ten largest clonotypes hold about 0.04% of the sample.

The entry originates in a study of beta chain features in type 1 diabetes (dated by TCRdb to 2017 to 2018). Some background on the complete study: Mean age, gender distribution, total cell number and subset yield were not different between patients and healthy donors. Across all samples, 107,917,701 sorted cells were examined, and cell number per subset correlated strongly with RNA yield. Regulatory and stem cell-like memory subsets were obtained from only 8 patients and roughly 8 healthy donors, while naive and central memory subsets were obtained from all 28 donors. The study compared the TCRB repertoires of sorted circulating CD4+ T cell subsets in recently diagnosed type 1 diabetes patients with those in matched healthy donors.

Paper-wide results and their limitations: At VDJ recombination sites, type 1 diabetes patients had fewer insertions and more deleted nucleotides, which implies abnormalities in thymic rearrangement. PCR might favor shorter templates, but patient and control samples were amplified and corrected together, so any skew would affect both groups equally. Because the HLA sub-analyses included only small numbers of individuals, any influence of HLA type on TCRB rearrangement was left unresolved. Because cDNA rather than genomic DNA was sequenced, highly expressing activated cells could have been over-represented, although no difference in activation and CD3 levels was found between groups. Naive, central memory and regulatory TCRB repertoires appeared to be more similar among patients than among healthy donors. A moderate but significant shortening of TCRB CDR3 length was observed in type 1 diabetes patients in all four CD4+ subsets.

A single peripheral blood draw of about 116 mL on average was collected from each donor into heparinised tubes. A BD FACSAria II was used to sort naive, central memory, regulatory and stem cell-like memory CD4+ T cells with a panel that included CD45RO, CCR7, CD25, CD127, CD95 and CD27. All sorted populations exceeded 95% purity. Right away, PBMCs were isolated by Lymphoprep density gradient centrifugation and were stained directly, with no culture step. Samples were stained and sorted in pairs, with one healthy donor and one patient per experiment, so that batch effects were minimized. Taken from the germline V gene, the CDR1 and CDR2 loops are SGHAT and FQNNGV. The CDR3, cysteine through phenylalanine, is 15 amino acids long. Only the CDR3 portion is preserved as DNA: 45 bases, with reading frame beginning at the first base. Relative to germline, V is 1 base shorter and J is 2 bases shorter, with 8 bases between their ends.

This chain is built from TRBV11-2 and TRBJ2-2; no D segment can be confidently identified. This TCR came from a man in his thirties or forties in good health. Sequenced sample: naive CD4+ T cells from blood. This specimen's cell subset or site label, per the study, means: true naive CD4+ T cells. The DNA sequence reads TGTGCCAGCAGCTTAGTATCAGTAAACACCGGGGAGCTGTTTTTT. It specifies CASSLVSVNTGELFF.